These T cell receptor beta chains were read from a single sample in a study of T cells in Graves' hyperthyroidism and ophthalmopathy. From the multiplex PCR reads, TCRdb called clonotypes with MiXCR, one entry per CDR3 protein. The sample records approximately 400,000 distinct CDR3 sequences, around 15% being singletons. Sequencing was carried out using blood. These receptors were obtained from a woman aged 25-40 years with Graves' ophthalmopathy. Both conserved end residues are part of each CDR3. D genes are given only for firm matches. Expanded clones get a size class; other rows say once, few or many, or leave the size out.

>TRBV2|TRBJ2-7|many|TRBD2
CAIGLAGDNSYEQYF
TGTGCCATCGGACTAGCGGGGGATAACTCCTACGAGCAGTACTTC
>TRBV28|TRBJ2-7|once|TRBD2
CASSQPSGGAGYEQYF
TGTGCCAGCAGCCAACCAAGCGGGGGGGCGGGGTACGAGCAGTACTTC
>TRBV29-1|TRBJ2-6|.|.
CSVEGGGAGANVLTF
TGCAGCGTTGAGGGGGGGGGGGCCGGGGCCAACGTCCTGACTTTC
>TRBV12-3/TRBV12-4|TRBJ1-4|few|.
CASSFGEKLFF
TGTGCCAGCAGTTTTGGTGAGAAACTGTTTTTT
>TRBV10-3|TRBJ2-1|few|TRBD1
CAISSTGVKDNEQFF
TGTGCCATCAGTTCGACAGGGGTTAAGGACAATGAGCAGTTCTTC
>TRBV2|TRBJ1-6|many|.
CASQLWGPNSPLHF
TGTGCCAGCCAGCTCTGGGGACCAAATTCACCCCTCCACTTT
>TRBV5-1|TRBJ2-1|many|.
CASSPQGDNEQFF
TGCGCCAGCAGCCCGCAGGGAGACAATGAGCAGTTCTTC
>TRBV12-3/TRBV12-4|TRBJ2-3|many|TRBD2
CASKGISGGPDTQYF
TGTGCCAGCAAGGGGATTAGCGGGGGCCCAGATACGCAGTATTTT
>TRBV20-1|TRBJ1-1|few|.
CSARGGGPENTEAFF
TGCAGTGCTAGAGGGGGGGGGCCGGAGAACACTGAAGCTTTCTTT
>TRBV7-9|TRBJ2-7|many|.
CASSVVPMSRDEQYF
TGTGCCAGCAGCGTAGTACCGATGAGCCGGGACGAGCAGTACTTC
>TRBV3-1|TRBJ1-6|many|.
CASSTTENSPLHF
TGTGCCAGCAGCACGACAGAGAATTCACCCCTCCACTTT
>TRBV6-1|TRBJ2-2|.|.
CASSSTDHTGELFF
TGTGCCAGCAGCTCGACAGATCACACCGGGGAGCTGTTTTTT
>TRBV28|TRBJ2-7|.|.
CASSPPGALSYEQYF
TGTGCCAGCAGTCCCCCCGGGGCCCTCTCCTACGAGCAGTACTTC